The sequence of this T cell receptor (beta chain) was determined in a study of early T cells in non-severe SARS-CoV-2 infection. Study-level background: Chains stayed unpaired after sequencing of bulk RNA from unsorted whole blood. Study outcomes and limitations: Lookups in VDJdb leaned toward anti-spike CD8 responses and missed private and CD4 specificities.

This clonotype has only a few counts. What it recognizes is unknown. Individual cDNA molecules carried attached unique molecular identifiers. Using its own MiXCR run on the 5' RACE reads, TCRdb lists one record per CDR3 protein. The repertoire includes some 75,000 distinct CDR3 sequences, roughly an eighth of them detected once, and about 1.4% sits in the top ten. The CDR3 runs to 15 residues. Per the germline V gene, CDR1 is MNHNY and CDR2 is SVGAGI (reference sequence). Trimming took 0 bases from V and 2 from J, leaving 10 bases between them. The chain uses TRBV6-6 and TRBJ1-2, with unresolved D. The TCR was taken from an adult who was a healthcare worker with PCR-confirmed SARS-CoV-2 infection or an uninfected control (not recorded which). Sequences were obtained from whole blood. The CDR3 region has the DNA TGTGCCAGCAGTTACTCCTTAACAGAGAACTATGGCTACACCTTC. Translating it yields CASSYSLTENYGYTF.